This TCR beta chain was documented in a study of T cell changes during pregnancy in multiple sclerosis. Assay used: immunoSEQ multiplex PCR; TCRdb lists only in-frame clones, some missing. The sample includes approximately 35,000 clones, about 92% of them seen just once. The CDR3 extends over 14 amino acids. J lost 6 bases, V lost 1 base, and 2 bases had no gene match. From germline, CDR1 is SGHRS and CDR2 YFSETQ. The chain carries TRBV5-1 and TRBJ2-2; 8 bases match TRBD2. This sequence was found in a female donor in good health, enrolled as a control in a pregnancy study. The sequencing used CD4+ T cells from peripheral blood mononuclear cells, collected in the second trimester of pregnancy. As DNA, the CDR3 is TGCGCCAGCAGCTTGTCGGGGGGGCCCGGGGAGCTGTTTTTT. It is translated as CASSLSGGPGELFF.